The source of this T cell receptor (beta chain) is a study of T cells in Graves' hyperthyroidism and ophthalmopathy. Looking at the study overall: Peripheral blood was secured at the point of initial diagnosis, before any treatment. General study findings and limits: Blood samples included most of the expanded thyroid clonotypes exceeding 0.001.

Thyroid ultrasound and orbital computed tomography, with clinical symptoms and serum thyroxine and TRAb, informed diagnoses. This clonotype was seen repeatedly, ten times or more. Its specificity is not known. Germline V gene lookup returns CDR1 SGHAT and CDR2 FQNNGV. V gave up 4 bases and J gave up 0 bases, with 13 bases separating them. The CDR3 is 17 residues long. TCR beta CDR3 region amplification was performed from RNA transcripts. Researchers ran a first-round RT-PCR on the TCR CDR3 using the HTBI primer set. TCRdb redid the calling of the multiplex PCR reads with MiXCR, one entry per CDR3 protein. The table records more than 550,000 distinct CDR3 sequences, around a sixth of them present only once.

The source of this sequence is a woman in her forties or fifties with Graves' hyperthyroidism that later progressed to Graves' ophthalmopathy. The chain couples TRBV11-2 to TRBJ1-6; no reliable D call. The specimen sequenced was blood. In DNA, the CDR3 is TGTGCCAGCAGCTCGGAGAGGCGGAGCTCCTATAATTCACCCCTCCACTTT. It yields the protein CASSSERRSSYNSPLHF.